Following are 5 T cell receptor beta chains from one sample sequenced in a study of T cells in Graves' hyperthyroidism and ophthalmopathy. TCR beta CDR3 sequences were amplified from RNA transcripts. TCR CDR3 regions were first amplified by RT-PCR with HTBI primers. TCRdb re-derived calls from the multiplex PCR reads in MiXCR, one entry per CDR3 protein. The table shows around 690,000 distinct CDR3 sequences, with 17% occurring only once. Sequencing used blood. These receptors originate from a man aged 50 or older with Graves' hyperthyroidism.

This clonotype was counted a few times. This chain uses TRBV18 with TRBJ2-7; 7 bases are shared with TRBD2. The CDR3 sequence is 15 residues long. V was clipped by 5 bases and J by 6 bases; unmatched bases: 13. CDR1 and CDR2 (germline): KGHSH, LQKENI. CDR3 nucleotides: TGTGCCAGCTCAGGTACGGGGACTAAGGGAACCGAGCAGTACTTC. Translated: CASSGTGTKGTEQYF.

This clonotype was picked up one time. The chain combines TRBV5-8 with TRBJ2-1; D gene ambiguous. Trimming cost V 4 bases and J 1 base, with 15 bases left between them. CDR1 SGHTS and CDR2 YDEGEE come from the germline V gene. CDR3 length: 16 amino acids. CDR3 sequence (DNA): TGTGCCAGCAGCCCGTGGGTCGGGCGATCCTACAATGAGCAGTTCTTC. This sequence encodes CASSPWVGRSYNEQFF.

This clonotype was recorded at least ten times. The rearrangement links TRBV19 to TRBJ1-1; 7 nucleotides agree with TRBD1. CDR1 and CDR2 (germline): LNHDA, SQIVND (reference sequence). V gave up 5 bases and J gave up 0 bases; unmatched junction bases: 6. The CDR3 consists of 15 residues. CDR3 sequence reads: CASSAPGQMNTEAFF. Here the CDR3 DNA reads TGTGCCAGTAGTGCGCCGGGACAGATGAACACTGAAGCTTTCTTT.

This clonotype was counted a few times. The V and J genes are TRBV6-5 and TRBJ2-7; 9 positions agree with TRBD1. The J segment lost 2 bases and the V segment lost 4 bases, leaving 3 bases of the junction unmatched. The CDR3 contains 14 residues. Per germline, CDR1 MNHEY and CDR2 SVGAGI. CDR3 sequence (DNA): TGTGCCAGCAGTTTGAACAGGGGGCCCTACGAGCAGTACTTC. Protein sequence: CASSLNRGPYEQYF.

This clonotype has ten or more counts. V is TRBV24-1 and J is TRBJ2-2, with TRBD1 identical over 8 bases. The germline gives CDR1 KGHDR, CDR2 SFDVKD. Germline trimming cut 3 bases from V and 0 bases from J; bases unmatched to any gene: 14. This CDR3 is built from 20 residues. The CDR3 coding sequence is TGTGCCACCAGTGATCCTTCCGGGACAGGCGGCGGTTCGAACACCGGGGAGCTGTTTTTT. It encodes CATSDPSGTGGGSNTGELFF.